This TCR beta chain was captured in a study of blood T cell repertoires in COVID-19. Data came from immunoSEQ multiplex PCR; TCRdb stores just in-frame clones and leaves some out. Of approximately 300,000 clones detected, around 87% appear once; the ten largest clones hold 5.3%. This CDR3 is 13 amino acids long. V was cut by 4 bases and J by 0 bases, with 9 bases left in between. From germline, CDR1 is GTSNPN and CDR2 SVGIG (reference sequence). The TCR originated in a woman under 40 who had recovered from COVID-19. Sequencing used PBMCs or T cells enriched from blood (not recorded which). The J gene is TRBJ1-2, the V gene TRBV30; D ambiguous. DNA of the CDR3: TGTGCCTGGAAAATTCAAACTAACTATGGCTACACCTTC. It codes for CAWKIQTNYGYTF.